This T cell receptor beta chain was profiled in a study of STAT5B mutations in CD4+ large granular lymphocyte leukemia. Findings of the study overall: Only 6 or 7 CD4-sorted patient samples were compared with healthy controls for clonality. About a quarter of private leukemic clonotypes occurred rarely in other patients' non-leukemic repertoires.

In regard to this clone: Its antigen is not identified.

Sequenced by immunoSEQ multiplex PCR; TCRdb stores in-frame clones only, minus some. The repertoire holds several thousand clones, with about 74% as singletons. The CDR3 is made up of 9 amino acids. V was clipped by 2 bases and J by 8 bases, with 3 bases between them. Germline CDR1 and CDR2: DFQATT and SNEGSKA (reference sequence). The chain employs TRBV20-1 and TRBJ1-1; unclear D gene. Material: PBMCs. The clonotype originates from a woman aged 55-69 years with CD4+ T-cell large granular lymphocyte leukemia. CDR3 loop: CSARPEAFF. The CDR3 DNA reads TGCAGTGCTAGACCCGAAGCTTTCTTT.